This TCR beta chain was sequenced during a study of OX40 agonist ivuxolimab in advanced cancers. V lost 5 bases and J 9 bases, leaving 17 bases between the germline ends. Germline-derived CDR1 and CDR2 are MNHEY and SMNVEV (reference sequence). The CDR3 is 14 residues long. Broader study findings: CD4+ T cells averaged fewer expanded clones than CD8+ T cells.

This clone showed up just once. Its cognate antigen is unknown. The assay was immunoSEQ multiplex PCR, and TCRdb's table has in-frame clones only and misses some. The table has about 59,000 clones, 75% to 90% seen once. The material sequenced was CD4+ or CD8+ T cells sorted from blood, taken in a trial of the OX40 agonist ivuxolimab. J is TRBJ2-1 and V is TRBV27; D remains ambiguous. The sequence derives from an adult with an advanced solid tumor such as melanoma, head and neck, liver or kidney cancer. DNA of the CDR3: TGTGCCAGCAGTCCCCTGGGCCCCGCTACTGAGCAGTTCTTC. Protein: CASSPLGPATEQFF.